These T cell receptor beta chains were read from a single sample in a study of sequential checkpoint blockade in melanoma. Clones were sequenced by immunoSEQ multiplex PCR, and TCRdb holds only the in-frame ones, with some missing. Of approximately 10,000 clones listed, about 86% are singletons. Sequenced material: CD8+ T cells sorted from blood (inferred from file names), taken from a patient given nivolumab and ipilimumab in sequence. The receptors stem from a human donor with melanoma. The conserved cysteine and the conserved F or W are not part of the CDR3 here. The D gene is left open where the match is weak.

j_call v_call d_call cdr3_aa
TRBJ1-1 TRBV7-9 NA ASSFAGPNTEAF
TRBJ2-7 TRBV13 TRBD2 ASSFSGGAWDEQY
TRBJ1-4 TRBV29-1 TRBD1 SVVDRTNEKLF
TRBJ2-7 TRBV7-9 NA ASSLHGTPYEQY
TRBJ2-3 TRBV25-1 NA ASSDTSRWGQY
TRBJ2-1 TRBV10-2 TRBD1 ASSVWSTGQAYNEQF
TRBJ2-7 TRBV6-5 NA ASSPHRYEQY
TRBJ2-1 TRBV4-1 NA ASSQDASSYNEQF
TRBJ2-6 TRBV29-1 TRBD1 SVEGEGQGASVANVLT
TRBJ2-7 TRBV18 TRBD2 ASSPPSGGIHSYEQY
TRBJ2-6 TRBV4-3 TRBD1 ASSQLILTGKFSGANVLT
TRBJ2-3 TRBV28 TRBD2 ASSPASGGGADTQY
TRBJ1-2 TRBV5-8 TRBD1 ASSLGTGDARGYT
TRBJ2-3 TRBV9 TRBD2 ASSVGGAGGTDTQY
TRBJ2-7 TRBV7-8 NA ASSLGGRGPYEQY
TRBJ2-1 TRBV9 TRBD2 ATQRLAGGANEQF
TRBJ1-4 TRBV9 NA ASSVEVDRLNEKLF
TRBJ2-3 TRBV7-6 TRBD1 ASSAHWDRVADTQY
TRBJ2-1 TRBV4-1 TRBD2 ASSQDDLAGVNNEQF
TRBJ1-1 TRBV9 TRBD1 ASSVAPGGTEAF
TRBJ2-2 TRBV7-2 TRBD2 ASSFSGTSPDTGELF
TRBJ2-7 TRBV11-2 TRBD2 ASSLEASGVIYEQY
TRBJ2-2 TRBV13 TRBD1 ASSLGQGVLANTGELF
TRBJ1-1 TRBV7-2 NA ASSLGLRGREAF
TRBJ2-2 TRBV6-5 TRBD1 ASSTDRGSGELF
TRBJ1-2 TRBV27 NA ASSLESGDGYT
TRBJ2-3 TRBV6-4 TRBD2 ASSDSSGGGQDTQY
TRBJ2-7 TRBV5-8 NA ASSFGGRGYEQY
TRBJ1-5 TRBV4-2 TRBD1 ASSQIRTGKLGQPQH
TRBJ1-1 TRBV28 NA ASSLRRGQTNTEAF
TRBJ2-2 TRBV10-1 NA ASSESRTTGELF
TRBJ1-6 TRBV5-6 NA ASSLDGGYNSPLH
TRBJ2-7 TRBV5-8 NA ASSLRWSSYEQY
TRBJ1-6 TRBV28 NA ASSFPGGNSPLH
TRBJ1-6 TRBV5-8 TRBD1 ASSQVTTGSSYNSPLH
TRBJ2-1 TRBV6-1 TRBD1 ASSELGTELHNEQF
TRBJ1-5 TRBV6-6 TRBD1 ASTTRDREGQPQH
TRBJ2-2 TRBV9 NA ASSANRGHSNSELF
TRBJ2-7 TRBV19 TRBD1 ASSVQGLSSYEQY
TRBJ1-5 TRBV4-3 NA ASSQDWEGSNQPQH
TRBJ2-7 TRBV6-1 NA ASSEPYSYEQY
TRBJ2-5 TRBV7-2 TRBD1 ASSFSRGLETQY
TRBJ2-2 TRBV7-2 TRBD1 ASSLTGGRTGELF
TRBJ1-6 TRBV13 NA ASSQGWDSPLH
TRBJ1-5 TRBV19 NA ASSRYTGSGQPQH